The present T cell receptor beta chain was sequenced within a study of T cells in Graves' hyperthyroidism and ophthalmopathy. Regarding the study as a whole: Before onset, by a median of about seven months, the model predicted ophthalmopathy. Ophthalmopathy cases were set apart from stable hyperthyroidism by a 13 V-J model.

In its sample, this clonotype was seen a few times. What it binds is not known. Diagnoses rested on clinical symptoms, serum thyroxine and TRAb, thyroid ultrasound and orbital computed tomography. Amplified TCR beta CDR3 regions derived from RNA transcripts. The HTBI set primed first-round TCR CDR3 RT-PCR. TCRdb reanalysed the multiplex PCR reads using MiXCR and keeps one entry per CDR3 protein. Among under 650,000 distinct CDR3 sequences listed, 15% to 20% were seen once. This clonotype originated in a woman in her 30s with Graves' hyperthyroidism. Sequenced material: blood.

For the CDR3, the DNA is TGTGCCAGCAGCTTGCGGACTGGGACAGTCTCCTACGAGCAGTACTTC. It codes for CASSLRTGTVSYEQYF. The chain couples TRBV5-8 to TRBJ2-7; TRBD1 aligns across 7 bases. CDR3 length equals 16 residues. The V gene's germline CDR1 is SGHTS and CDR2 YDEGEE. V shed 1 base, J shed 0 bases, and the junction held 7 bases outside the gene matches.